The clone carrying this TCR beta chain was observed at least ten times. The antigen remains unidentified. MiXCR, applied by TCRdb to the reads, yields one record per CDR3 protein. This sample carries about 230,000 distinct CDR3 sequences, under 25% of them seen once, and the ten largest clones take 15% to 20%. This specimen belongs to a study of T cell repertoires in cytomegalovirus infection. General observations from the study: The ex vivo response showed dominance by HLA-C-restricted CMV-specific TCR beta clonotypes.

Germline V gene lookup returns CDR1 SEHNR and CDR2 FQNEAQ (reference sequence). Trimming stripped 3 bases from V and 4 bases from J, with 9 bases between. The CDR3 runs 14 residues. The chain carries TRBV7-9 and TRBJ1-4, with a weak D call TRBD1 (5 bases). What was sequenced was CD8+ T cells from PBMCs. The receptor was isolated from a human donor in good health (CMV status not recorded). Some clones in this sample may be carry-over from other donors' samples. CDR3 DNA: TGTGCCAGCAGCTTCAGAGGGGATAATGAAAAACTGTTTTTT. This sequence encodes CASSFRGDNEKLFF. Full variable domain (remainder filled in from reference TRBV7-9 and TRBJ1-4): DTGVSQNPRHKITKRGQNVTFRCDPISEHNRLYWYRQTLGQGPEFLTYFQNEAQLEKSRLLSDRFSAERPKGSFSTLEIQRTEQGDSAMYLCASSFRGDNEKLFFGSGTQLSVL.